This T cell receptor beta chain emerged from a study of T cell clonotyping in hematopoietic cell transplantation. This clone was seen only once. The method was immunoSEQ multiplex PCR; TCRdb's version includes in-frame clones alone and lacks a portion of them. The data hold 1,100 or so clones, with about half observed a single time. The CDR3 sequence is 15 residues long. The V gene's germline CDR1 is SGDLS and CDR2 YYNGEE. The V and J ends lost 4 bases and 4 bases, in that order; junction bases with no gene match: 9. Sequenced here: PBMCs, sampled 180 days after allogeneic stem cell transplant. This chain uses TRBV9 with TRBJ2-7; TRBD1 matches at 9 bases. The clonotype originates from a male patient aged 45-60 years who had an allogeneic stem cell transplant from an unrelated donor, so T cells may come from the graft donor. Some clones in this sample may be carry-over from other donors' samples. The DNA for the CDR3 is TGTGCCAGCAGCACGTCCGGGACAGGGAAATACGAGCAGTACTTC. This gives the protein CASSTSGTGKYEQYF. Together with reference TRBV9 and TRBJ2-7, the CDR3 gives the full variable domain: DSGVTQTPKHLITATGQRVTLRCSPRSGDLSVYWYQQSLDQGLQFLIQYYNGEERAKGNILERFSAQQFPDLHSELNLSSLELGDSALYFCASSTSGTGKYEQYFGPGTRLTVT.